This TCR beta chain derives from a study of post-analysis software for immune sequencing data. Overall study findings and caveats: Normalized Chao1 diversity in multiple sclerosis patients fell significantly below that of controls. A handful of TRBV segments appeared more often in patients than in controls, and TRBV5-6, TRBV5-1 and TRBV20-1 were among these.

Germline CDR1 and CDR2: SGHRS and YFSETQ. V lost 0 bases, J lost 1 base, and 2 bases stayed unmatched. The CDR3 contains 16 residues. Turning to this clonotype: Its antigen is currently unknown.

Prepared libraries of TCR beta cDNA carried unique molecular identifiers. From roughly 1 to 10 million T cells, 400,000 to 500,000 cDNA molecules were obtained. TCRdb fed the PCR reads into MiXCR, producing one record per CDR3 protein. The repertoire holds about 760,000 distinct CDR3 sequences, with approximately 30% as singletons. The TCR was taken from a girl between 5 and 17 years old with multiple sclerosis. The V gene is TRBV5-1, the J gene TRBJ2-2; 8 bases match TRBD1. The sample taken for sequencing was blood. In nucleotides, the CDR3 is TGCGCCAGCAGCTTGGTGGGACAGGAGAACACCGGGGAGCTGTTTTTT. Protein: CASSLVGQENTGELFF.